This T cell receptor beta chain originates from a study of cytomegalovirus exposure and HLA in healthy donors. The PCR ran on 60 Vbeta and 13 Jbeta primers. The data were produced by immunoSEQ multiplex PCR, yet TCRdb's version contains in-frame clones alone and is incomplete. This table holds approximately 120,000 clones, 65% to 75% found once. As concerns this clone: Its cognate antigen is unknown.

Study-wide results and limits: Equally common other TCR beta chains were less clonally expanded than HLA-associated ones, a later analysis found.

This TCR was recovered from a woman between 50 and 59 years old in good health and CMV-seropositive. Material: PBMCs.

The DNA of the CDR3 is TGCGCCAGCAGCTTGAGTCTAGCGGGGGGGCGGACAGATACGCAGTATTTT. Translating it yields CASSLSLAGGRTDTQYF. V gene TRBV5-1 combines with J gene TRBJ2-3; 12 nucleotides match TRBD2. This CDR3 has 17 amino acids. In germline, CDR1 is SGHRS, CDR2 YFSETQ. With V trimmed by 1 base and J by 3 bases, 6 bases remained unmatched.